These 8 T cell receptor beta chains were sequenced from one sample in a study of OX40 agonist ivuxolimab in advanced cancers. The assay was immunoSEQ multiplex PCR, and TCRdb's table has in-frame clones only and misses some. The sample has 43,000 or so clones, approximately 84% seen once. The sequenced sample was CD4+ or CD8+ T cells sorted from blood, obtained in a trial of the OX40 agonist ivuxolimab. Every receptor here comes from an adult with an advanced solid tumor such as melanoma, head and neck, liver or kidney cancer.

The chain employs TRBV7-2 and TRBJ1-6; unclear D gene. Trimming left V 1 base short and J 7 bases short, with 5 bases between. The CDR3 has 13 residues. In germline, CDR1 is SGHTA, CDR2 FQGNSA. The CDR3 bases are TGTGCCAGCAGCTTAGTTGAGAATTCACCCCTCCACTTT. It codes for CASSLVENSPLHF.

CDR3 nucleotides: TGCGCCAGCAGCCAAGCTTTCGGATCCGACACCGGGGAGCTGTTTTTT. This codes for CASSQAFGSDTGELFF. This chain links TRBV4-1 with TRBJ2-2, with D unclear. Trimming pared 1 base from V and 3 bases from J, leaving 12 bases between. The V gene's germline CDR1 is MGHRA and CDR2 YSYEKL. The CDR3 covers 16 residues.

V and J are TRBV27 and TRBJ2-7; 10 nucleotides align to TRBD2. V was pared by 1 base and J by 5 bases, with 11 bases of the junction left unmatched. Germline V gene lookup returns CDR1 MNHEY and CDR2 SMNVEV (reference sequence). The CDR3 consists of 17 residues. CDR3: CASSLLLLAGVPHEQYF. The CDR3 region has the DNA TGTGCCAGCAGTTTATTACTGCTAGCGGGGGTCCCTCACGAGCAGTACTTC.

The chain carries TRBV19 and TRBJ1-1; D is unresolved. V lost 6 bases and J 0 bases, leaving 14 bases between the germline ends. The CDR3 has 15 amino acids. Germline V gene lookup returns CDR1 LNHDA and CDR2 SQIVND (reference sequence). In DNA form, the CDR3 reads TGTGCCAGTAGCCTTAGCGGGCAGTTGAACACTGAAGCTTTCTTT. Translation: CASSLSGQLNTEAFF.

This chain connects TRBV5-1 to TRBJ2-2; D is unclear. Per germline, CDR1 SGHRS and CDR2 YFSETQ. The ends were cut back, 0 bases at V and 0 bases at J, with 9 bases in the middle. The CDR3 length is 16 residues. CDR3 residues: CASSLAASTNTGELFF. In DNA form, the CDR3 reads TGCGCCAGCAGCTTGGCCGCCAGTACGAACACCGGGGAGCTGTTTTTT.

J is TRBJ1-5 and V is TRBV11-2; tentative D call: TRBD1 (5 bases). The V gene lost 1 base and the J gene lost 2 bases, with 15 bases spanning the gap. The germline CDR1 and CDR2 sequences are SGHAT and FQNNGV. CDR3 length: 17 amino acids. CDR3: CASSLVSRGGGNQPQHF. The DNA for the CDR3 is TGTGCCAGCAGCTTAGTATCGCGGGGGGGTGGCAATCAGCCCCAGCATTTT.

This chain joins TRBV9 and TRBJ2-3; D is tentatively TRBD1 or TRBD2 (7 bases each). Trimming shortened V by 5 bases and J by 3 bases, and 13 bases separated the two germline ends. The germline V gene encodes CDR1 SGDLS and CDR2 YYNGEE. This CDR3 has 14 amino acids. CDR3 in DNA: TGTGCCAGCAGGAGGGAGGGGGCGACAGATACGCAGTATTTT. It encodes CASRREGATDTQYF.

This chain connects TRBV5-1 to TRBJ2-3; D unresolved. Germline CDR1 reads SGHRS; CDR2 reads YFSETQ. V shed 0 bases and J shed 3 bases, with 8 bases lying between them. The CDR3 consists of 14 residues. In DNA, the CDR3 is TGCGCCAGCAGCTTGGCACTGCAAACAGATACGCAGTATTTT. Protein product: CASSLALQTDTQYF. The full variable domain, in which reference TRBV5-1 and TRBJ2-3 provide the parts outside the CDR3, is KAGVTQTPRYLIKTRGQQVTLSCSPISGHRSVSWYQQTPGQGLQFLFEYFSETQRNKGNFPGRFSGRQFSNSRSEMNVSTLELGDSALYLCASSLALQTDTQYFGPGTRLTVL.